Presented here are 4 T cell receptor beta chains from one specimen sequenced in a study of shared clonotypes between healthy human individuals. Assay: immunoSEQ multiplex PCR; the TCRdb copy retains only in-frame clones and omits some. The profile covers roughly 2 million clones, with more than 90% appearing a single time and 0.13% taken by the ten largest. Material: naive CD4+ T cells sorted from blood. Subset here: CD45RA+ positively selected. These TCRs come from a man between 18 and 35 years old in good health.

The V call is TRBV13, the J call TRBJ2-5, with a tentative D call TRBD1 (5 bases). Trimming pared 5 bases from V and 4 bases from J, leaving 8 bases between. Looked up from germline, CDR1 is PRHDT and CDR2 is FYEKMQ (reference sequence). This CDR3 is 12 amino acids long. The CDR3 nucleotides are TGTGCCAGCAGCGAAGGGGCAGAGACCCAGTACTTC. Translated, it gives CASSEGAETQYF.

This clone was seen just once. The rearrangement uses TRBV5-1 and TRBJ1-5, with no clear D. In germline, CDR1 is SGHRS, CDR2 YFSETQ. Trimming shortened V by 0 bases and J by 3 bases, and 7 bases separated the two germline ends. This CDR3 is 14 amino acids long. The CDR3, as DNA: TGCGCCAGCAGCTTGGGAGAAATCAATCAGCCCCAGCATTTT. Translating gives CASSLGEINQPQHF.

This clone was found a few times. Different DNA sequences within this sample yield the same CDR3. The V and J genes are TRBV11-2 and TRBJ2-3; 8 bases fit TRBD2. The V segment lost 2 bases and the J segment 2 bases; nucleotides outside the gene matches: 3. The CDR3 contains 15 residues. Germline V gene sequence: CDR1 SGHAT, CDR2 FQNNGV. This CDR3 is CASSLNGRATDTQYF. The CDR3 DNA reads TGTGCCAGCAGCTTAAACGGGAGGGCCACAGATACGCAGTATTTT.

This clone was observed once. This sequence joins TRBV10-3 and TRBJ2-7; 8 bases are shared with TRBD1. Trimming cost V 3 bases and J 6 bases; bases outside gene matches: 4. Germline-derived CDR1 and CDR2 are ENHRY and SYGVKD. CDR3 length: 13 amino acids. The CDR3 sequence: CAISDSDRAEQYF. CDR3 DNA sequence: TGTGCCATCAGTGATTCGGACAGGGCCGAGCAGTACTTC.